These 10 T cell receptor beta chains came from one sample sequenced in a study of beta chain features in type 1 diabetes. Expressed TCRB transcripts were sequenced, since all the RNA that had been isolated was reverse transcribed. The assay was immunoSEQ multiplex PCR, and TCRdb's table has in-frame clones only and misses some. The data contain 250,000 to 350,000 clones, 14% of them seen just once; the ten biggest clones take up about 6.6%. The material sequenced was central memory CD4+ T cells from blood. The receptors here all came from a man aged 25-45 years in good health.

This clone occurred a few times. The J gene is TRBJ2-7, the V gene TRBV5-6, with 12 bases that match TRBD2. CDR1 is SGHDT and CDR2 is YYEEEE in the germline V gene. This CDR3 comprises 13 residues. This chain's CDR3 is CASSFRPSGRVDV. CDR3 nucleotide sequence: TGTGCCAGCAGCTTTAGGCCTAGCGGGAGGGTAGACGTC.

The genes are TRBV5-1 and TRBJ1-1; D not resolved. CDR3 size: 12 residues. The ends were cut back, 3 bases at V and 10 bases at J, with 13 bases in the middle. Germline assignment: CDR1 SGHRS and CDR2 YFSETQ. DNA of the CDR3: TGCGCCAGCAGCTGGGGAGCCGAGCCAGCTTTCTTT. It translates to CASSWGAEPAFF.

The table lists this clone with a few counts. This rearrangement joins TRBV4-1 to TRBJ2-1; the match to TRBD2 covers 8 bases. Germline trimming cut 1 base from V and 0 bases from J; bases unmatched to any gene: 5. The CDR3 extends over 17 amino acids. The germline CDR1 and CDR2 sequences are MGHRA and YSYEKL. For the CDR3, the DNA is TGCGCCAGCAGCCAAGGAAAGCGGGGGAGCTCCTACAATGAGCAGTTCTTC. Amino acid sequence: CASSQGKRGSSYNEQFF.

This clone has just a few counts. CDR3 sequence: CASSPAIPDTQYF. As DNA, the CDR3 is TGTGCCAGCAGCCCCGCAATACCGGATACGCAGTATTTT. The gene calls are TRBV7-2 and TRBJ2-3; D uncertain. CDR3 size: 13 residues. V lost 5 bases to trimming and J lost 6 bases, with 12 bases between them. From germline, CDR1 is SGHTA and CDR2 FQGNSA.

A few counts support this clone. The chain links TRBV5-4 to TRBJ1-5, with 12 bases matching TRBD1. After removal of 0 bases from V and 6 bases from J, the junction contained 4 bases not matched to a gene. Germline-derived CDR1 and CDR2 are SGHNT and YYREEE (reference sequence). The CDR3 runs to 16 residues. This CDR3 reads CASSLVAGQGAQPQHF. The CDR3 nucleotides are TGTGCCAGCAGCTTGGTTGCGGGACAGGGGGCTCAGCCCCAGCATTTT.

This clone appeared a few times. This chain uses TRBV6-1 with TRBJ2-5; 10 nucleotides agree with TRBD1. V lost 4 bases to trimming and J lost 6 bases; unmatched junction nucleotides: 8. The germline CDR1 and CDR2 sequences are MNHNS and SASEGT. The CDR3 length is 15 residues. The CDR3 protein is CASSASRDRGKTQYF. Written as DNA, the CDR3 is TGTGCCAGCAGTGCGAGCCGGGACAGGGGAAAGACCCAGTACTTC.

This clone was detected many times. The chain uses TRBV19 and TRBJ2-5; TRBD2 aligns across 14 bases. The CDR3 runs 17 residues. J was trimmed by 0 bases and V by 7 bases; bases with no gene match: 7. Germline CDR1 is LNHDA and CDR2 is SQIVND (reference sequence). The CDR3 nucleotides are TGTGCCAGTAAGCCCCGGACTAGCGGGAGGTACCAAGAGACCCAGTACTTC. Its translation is CASKPRTSGRYQETQYF.

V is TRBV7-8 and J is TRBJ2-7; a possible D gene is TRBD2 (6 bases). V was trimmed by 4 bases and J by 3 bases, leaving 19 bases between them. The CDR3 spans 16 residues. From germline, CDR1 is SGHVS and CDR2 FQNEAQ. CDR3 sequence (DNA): TGTGCCAGCAGCTCACACCTAGCGTCTCCGATCTACGAGCAGTACGTC. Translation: CASSSHLASPIYEQYV.

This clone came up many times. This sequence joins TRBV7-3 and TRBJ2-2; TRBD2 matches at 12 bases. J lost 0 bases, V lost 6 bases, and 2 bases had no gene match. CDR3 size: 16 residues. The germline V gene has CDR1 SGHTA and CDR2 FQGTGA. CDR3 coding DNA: TGTGCCAGCAGACTAGCGGGAGGTTCGAACACCGGGGAGCTGTTTTTT. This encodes CASRLAGGSNTGELFF.

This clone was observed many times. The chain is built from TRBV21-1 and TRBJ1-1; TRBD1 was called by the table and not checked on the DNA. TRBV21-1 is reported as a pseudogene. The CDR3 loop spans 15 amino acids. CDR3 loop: CASSGIQGATAEAFF. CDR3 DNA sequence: TGTGCCAGCAGCGGAATCCAGGGGGCGACCGCTGAAGCTTTCTTT.